This T cell receptor beta chain was profiled in a study of blood T cell repertoires in COVID-19. About the research overall: Samples of COVID-19 (acute and convalescent) were obtained from the United States, Italy and Spain. T cells, B-cell-depleted T cells, or PBMCs supplied cDNA or gDNA.

Original analysis: Quantification of nucleated cells was approximated via reference gene primer amplification. Sequenced by immunoSEQ multiplex PCR; TCRdb stores in-frame clones only, minus some. V and J calls and clone size are as listed in that table; D and trimming were resolved from the DNA. The sample holds approximately 230,000 clones, 87% seen once. The sequenced sample was peripheral blood. The receptor comes from a man aged 18 to 30 with active or convalescent COVID-19.

The CDR3: CASSFRLAEDTQYF. In DNA, the CDR3 is TGTGCCAGCAGCTTCCGACTAGCCGAAGATACGCAGTATTTT. This chain connects TRBV7-6 to TRBJ2-3, with 7 bases aligning to TRBD2. Losses at the gene ends were 3 bases for V and 5 bases for J; bases not matched to a gene: 5. The CDR3 is 14 amino acids. The germline gives CDR1 SGHVS, CDR2 FNYEAQ.